This passage covers 7 T cell receptor beta chains from one sample sequenced in a study of shared clonotypes between healthy human individuals. Naivety among CD8 cells was defined by CD45RO negativity and positive CCR7 selection, thereby excluding terminally differentiated effector memory CD45RA+ cells. The data were produced by immunoSEQ multiplex PCR, yet TCRdb's version contains in-frame clones alone and is incomplete. The sample yields hundreds of thousands of clones, around 90% seen once. What was sequenced was naive CD8+ T cells sorted from blood. These receptors were collected from a man aged 25-45 years in good health.

The rearrangement links TRBV7-2 to TRBJ2-7; D is unresolved. Between the trimmed V and J ends, which lost 1 base and 2 bases, there was a span of 9 bases. Germline V gene sequence: CDR1 SGHTA, CDR2 FQGNSA. The CDR3 is 14 residues long. The CDR3 DNA reads as TGTGCCAGCAGCTTAGATCGGGTTGCCTACGAGCAGTACTTC. This codes for CASSLDRVAYEQYF.

V usage is TRBV7-9 and J usage is TRBJ1-5; 9 bases fit TRBD1. CDR3 size: 15 residues. The junction had 4 bases not matched to a gene; V was cut back by 5 bases and J by 2 bases. Germline loops: CDR1 SEHNR, CDR2 FQNEAQ (reference sequence). The CDR3, as DNA: TGTGCCAGCAGCGGGGGACAGGGACGCAATCAGCCCCAGCATTTT. Translation gives CASSGGQGRNQPQHF.

The chain is built from TRBV7-8 and TRBJ2-3; no clear D. The CDR3 is made up of 16 amino acids. Germline loops: CDR1 SGHVS, CDR2 FQNEAQ. V lost 2 bases to trimming and J lost 2 bases, with 14 bases between them. This CDR3 is CASSLFPAILTDTQYF. The CDR3 nucleotides are TGTGCCAGCAGCTTATTCCCAGCTATTCTCACAGATACGCAGTATTTT.

This chain uses TRBV6-5 with TRBJ1-1; D gene uncertain. Trimming cost V 7 bases and J 6 bases, with 15 bases left between them. CDR1 and CDR2 from the germline V gene are MNHEY and SVGAGI. The CDR3 spans 13 residues. This CDR3 is CASTPGGLAEAFF. For the CDR3, the DNA is TGTGCCAGCACCCCGGGAGGGCTCGCTGAAGCTTTCTTT.

CDR3 nucleotide sequence: TGTGCCAGCAGTGACACCCCGGGGCCCGGTTCGGAAGCTTTCTTT. Its translation is CASSDTPGPGSEAFF. V is TRBV6-4 and J is TRBJ1-1; maybe TRBD1 (5 bases). Germline values: CDR1 MRHNA, CDR2 SNTAGT. The length of the CDR3 is 15 residues. V was clipped by 2 bases and J by 8 bases, with 18 bases between them.

This chain uses TRBV6-6 with TRBJ2-1; 7 nucleotides match TRBD2. The germline CDR1 and CDR2 sequences are MNHNY and SVGAGI (reference sequence). The V gene end was trimmed by 5 bases and the J gene end by 2 bases; junction bases not matched to a gene: 6. The CDR3 totals 15 residues. The CDR3, as DNA: TGTGCCAGCAGTACCGGGCTAGCGGCCTACAATGAGCAGTTCTTC. It is translated as CASSTGLAAYNEQFF.

The gene calls are TRBV5-4 and TRBJ2-5; tentative D call: TRBD1 (7 bases). Between the trimmed V and J ends, which lost 4 bases and 0 bases, there was a span of 16 bases. This CDR3 is 16 amino acids long. Looked up from germline, CDR1 is SGHNT and CDR2 is YYREEE (reference sequence). The CDR3, as DNA: TGTGCCAGCAGCGACCAGGGGGGCCCCTACCAAGAGACCCAGTACTTC. This encodes CASSDQGGPYQETQYF.